What follows are 15 T cell receptor beta chains derived from one specimen sequenced in a study of radiotherapy plus CTLA-4 blockade in lung cancer. The protocol was immunoSEQ multiplex PCR, while the TCRdb copy is restricted to in-frame clones and leaves out a portion. This table holds tens of thousands of clones, about four fifths found once. The specimen comprised peripheral blood, sampled from a patient treated with radiotherapy plus ipilimumab. All receptors derive from a human donor with non-small cell lung cancer who had stable disease on radiotherapy plus ipilimumab.

The rearrangement uses TRBV5-1 and TRBJ2-1; either TRBD1 or TRBD2 may supply D (5 bases each). Trimming cost V 3 bases and J 12 bases, with 13 bases left between them. CDR1 is SGHRS, CDR2 YFSETQ, per germline. The CDR3 sequence is 12 residues long. CDR3 DNA sequence: TGCGCCAGCAGCTCCCCCGGGACGAGGCAGTTCTTC. It specifies CASSSPGTRQFF.

The chain joins TRBV4-2 to TRBJ2-5, with D possibly being TRBD2 (5 bases). This CDR3 is built from 12 residues. From germline, CDR1 is LGHNA and CDR2 YNFKEQ. The V and J ends lost 0 bases and 7 bases respectively, with 6 bases between them. In nucleotides, the CDR3 is TGTGCCAGCAGCCAAGAAGGGAGGACCCAGTACTTC. Its protein product is CASSQEGRTQYF.

The chain has TRBV4-1 and TRBJ2-7; D is unresolved. Between the trimmed V and J ends, which lost 0 bases and 0 bases, there was a span of 12 bases. Germline CDR1 reads MGHRA; CDR2 reads YSYEKL. The CDR3 contains 16 residues. The CDR3: CASSQEAAVSSYEQYF. The CDR3 nucleotides read TGCGCCAGCAGCCAAGAGGCGGCGGTTAGCTCCTACGAGCAGTACTTC.

This clone was seen only once. The chain uses TRBV11-2 and TRBJ1-6; 9 bases are a match to TRBD1. The CDR3 is 16 amino acids. Germline V gene lookup returns CDR1 SGHAT and CDR2 FQNNGV. V gave up 4 bases and J gave up 7 bases; unmatched junction bases: 8. The CDR3, as DNA: TGTGCCAGCAGCTCCGGGGACAGGGTGTTAAATTCACCCCTCCACTTT. Translation gives CASSSGDRVLNSPLHF.

The chain recombines TRBV29-1 with TRBJ2-3, with TRBD2 as a possible D gene (6 bases). CDR1 is SQVTM and CDR2 is ANQGSEA in the germline V gene. The CDR3 contains 16 residues. V lost 1 base and J 6 bases, leaving 20 bases between the germline ends. The CDR3 bases are TGCAGCGTTGAAGGAGGAGGGGCCAGGGCCCGGGATACGCAGTATTTT. Residues: CSVEGGGARARDTQYF.

This clone was recorded once. J is TRBJ2-7 and V is TRBV15; 7 positions agree with TRBD1. Trimming at V came to 0 bases and at J to 9 bases, leaving 8 bases not matched to a gene. The CDR3 has 14 amino acids. The germline V gene encodes CDR1 LNHNV and CDR2 YYDKDF (reference sequence). CDR3 protein: CATSRDFGTEVQYF. DNA of the CDR3: TGTGCCACCAGCAGAGATTTCGGGACAGAAGTGCAGTACTTC.

This chain connects TRBV5-4 to TRBJ2-2; D possibly corresponds to TRBD1 (5 bases). The CDR3 is made up of 16 amino acids. V gave up 0 bases and J gave up 1 base, with 10 bases separating them. The V gene's germline CDR1 is SGHNT and CDR2 YYREEE (reference sequence). The CDR3 sequence is CASSLDLRGNTGELFF. As DNA, the CDR3 is TGTGCCAGCAGCTTGGATCTTAGGGGGAACACCGGGGAGCTGTTTTTT.

J is TRBJ2-3 and V is TRBV19; 7 bases are shared with TRBD1. This CDR3 spans 16 amino acids. The V segment lost 5 bases and the J segment 3 bases; nucleotides outside the gene matches: 11. Per germline, CDR1 LNHDA and CDR2 SQIVND (reference sequence). CDR3 nucleotide sequence: TGTGCCAGTAGTGACCTTGGGACAGAGGGAACAGATACGCAGTATTTT. Translating it yields CASSDLGTEGTDTQYF.

This chain links TRBV6-1 with TRBJ1-6; no definite D call. This CDR3 has 11 amino acids. The V gene lost 6 bases and the J gene lost 9 bases, with 6 bases spanning the gap. Germline values: CDR1 MNHNS, CDR2 SASEGT. CDR3 coding DNA: TGTGCCAGCAGGGGAATTTCACCCCTCCACTTT. It specifies CASRGISPLHF.

The table lists this clone with a count of one. The V gene is TRBV9, the J gene TRBJ2-5; TRBD1 matches 11 bases. This CDR3 comprises 14 residues. Germline trimming cut 2 bases from V and 4 bases from J; bases unmatched to any gene: 1. CDR1 SGDLS and CDR2 YYNGEE come from the germline V gene. CDR3 coding DNA: TGTGCCAGCAGCGTGGGACAGGGGGGAGAGACCCAGTACTTC. This encodes CASSVGQGGETQYF. Combining the CDR3 with reference TRBV9 and TRBJ2-5 gives the whole variable domain DSGVTQTPKHLITATGQRVTLRCSPRSGDLSVYWYQQSLDQGLQFLIQYYNGEERAKGNILERFSAQQFPDLHSELNLSSLELGDSALYFCASSVGQGGETQYFGPGTRLLVL.

The chain links TRBV6-1 to TRBJ1-1, with TRBD1 as a possible D gene (6 bases). CDR3 size: 13 residues. In germline, CDR1 is MNHNS, CDR2 SASEGT. Trimming took 5 bases from V and 5 from J, leaving 12 bases between them. The CDR3 nucleotides read TGTGCCAGCAGTCGGACAGATCCAACTGAAGCTTTCTTT. This encodes CASSRTDPTEAFF.

This clone showed up just a few times. The chain has TRBV5-5 and TRBJ1-5; 10 nucleotides agree with TRBD1. Looked up from germline, CDR1 is SGHKS and CDR2 is YYEKEE (reference sequence). The CDR3 extends over 14 amino acids. The V gene end was trimmed by 8 bases and the J gene end by 4 bases; junction bases not matched to a gene: 6. Written as DNA, the CDR3 is TGTGCCAGTAGACAGGGGGCCGGGAATCAGCCCCAGCATTTT. Translated, it gives CASRQGAGNQPQHF.

The chain has TRBV9 and TRBJ2-1; 11 nucleotides agree with TRBD2. CDR3 length equals 16 residues. The germline CDR1 and CDR2 sequences are SGDLS and YYNGEE. With V trimmed by 3 bases and J by 4 bases, 6 bases remained unmatched. The CDR3 nucleotides are TGTGCCAGCAGCGGGTCCGGGACTAGCGGTTACAATGAGCAGTTCTTC. It translates to CASSGSGTSGYNEQFF.

About this clone: No conserved phenylalanine or tryptophan is present at the end of the CDR3, so a read error is the likely explanation. V is TRBV28 and J is TRBJ1-4, with D tentatively TRBD1 (5 bases). Trimming took off 5 bases at V and 4 bases at J, with 11 bases between the two ends. Germline loops: CDR1 MDHEN, CDR2 SYDVKM. The CDR3 sequence is 14 residues long. CDR3 protein: CASSIGTVNEKLFL. The CDR3 DNA is TGTGCCAGCAGTATAGGGACGGTTAATGAAAAACTGTTTCTT.

The chain carries TRBV6-4 and TRBJ2-7; 8 bases fit TRBD1. CDR3 length: 13 residues. Looked up from germline, CDR1 is MRHNA and CDR2 is SNTAGT. With V trimmed by 8 bases and J by 3 bases, 6 bases remained unmatched. CDR3 sequence reads: CASVTGAGYEQYF. The CDR3 DNA reads as TGTGCCAGCGTGACAGGGGCGGGCTACGAGCAGTACTTC.